Sequencing of this TCR beta chain was carried out in a study of identical twins (TCRdb year 2016). For the study in its entirety: TCR alpha and beta repertoires from monozygotic twins, unrelated adults of various ages and cord blood were deep-sequenced to test whether fetal clonotypes persist. To rule out contamination, the twin experiments were replicated at different times with different library preparation protocols.

Trimming takes 7 bases off V and 3 bases off J; junction bases not matched to a gene: 18. Spanning cysteine to phenylalanine, the CDR3 consists of 16 amino acids. The only DNA kept is the CDR3, 48 bases in frame from the first base. CDR1 and CDR2 are drawn from the germline V gene (reference sequence): DFQATT, SNEGSKA. What the research found in general, with its limitations: In monozygotic twins, out-of-frame TCR alpha sharing was systematically underestimated by recombination models, although the models agreed with sharing between unrelated individuals. Because the same donors could not be followed over many years, the conclusions depended on cross-sectional statistical analysis. Compared with coincidental sharing between unrelated individuals, an excess of low generation-probability sequences was observed among out-of-frame TCR alpha sequences shared between twins. Fewer insertions were carried by abundant cord blood beta clonotypes; a weaker similar trend was observed in young adult naive repertoires, while no such trend was observed in memory repertoires. Invariant T cells such as MAIT and iNKT could partly confound zero-insertion analyses, though diverse VJ usage argued against this for most clonotypes. Excess twin sharing in beta out-of-frame sequences was weaker because fewer shared sequences lowered the signal-to-noise ratio.

Every donor in the study was a healthy Caucasian. The method was 5' RACE. The reads were generated on an Illumina HiSeq 2000. Template switching added a universal primer binding site, and the final cDNA carried a unique molecular identifier that allowed TCR cDNA molecules to be counted accurately. Specific primers in the conserved constant-segment region were used to synthesize first-strand cDNA for TCR alpha and beta chains. To control for contamination, every cDNA library was double barcoded, receiving both a SMART-Mk sample barcode and Illumina barcodes. TruSeq adapter sequences along with Illumina sample barcodes were introduced in two successive PCR steps. The TCR alpha and beta cDNA libraries were sequenced on the Illumina HiSeq platform using custom primers. On the authors' methods: Raw reads were processed with MiGEC to extract unique molecular identifiers, and MiXCR was used to determine CDR3 positions. For each individual, recombination models were inferred using an EM algorithm with the repgenHMM and IGoR tools. The tcR package in R was used for shared clonotype analysis, with sharing normalized by the product of cloneset sizes. To study raw recombination without the effects of thymic and clonal selection, out-of-frame nonproductive sequences were analyzed. The public sequencing data were trimmed at Q25 with fastp and processed into clonotypes with MiXCR by TCRdb, which kept only in-frame beta chains. Every distinct CDR3 protein forms one entry, paired with its most common genes and DNA. The V and J calls, along with clone size, are taken from TCRdb and not from the paper's own processing. The sample contains some 1,700,000 distinct CDR3 sequences, less than 40% of them found a single time. The ten biggest clones cover approximately 0.25% of the sample.

Concerning this clonotype: Its recognized antigen is unknown. The record has no base qualities; no much larger clone is one base away.

The sequence links TRBV20-1 to TRBJ2-7; the junction holds 7 bases that match TRBD1. The specimen was cord blood. The receptor was derived from a newborn girl in good health. The nucleotide sequence is given as TGCAGTGTTGTCTCCCGACAGGGTACGAGTGACTACGAGCAGTACTTC. The resulting protein is CSVVSRQGTSDYEQYF.